Listed below are T cell receptor beta chains from one sample, sequenced in a study of blood T cells in healthy people across ages. TCRdb re-derived calls from the 5' RACE reads in MiXCR, one entry per CDR3 protein. Of some 760,000 distinct CDR3 sequences listed, 20% to 30% are singletons. A further study also used this sample, focusing on T cells of mothers and their children.

The sample comprised blood. These TCRs come from a boy aged 5-17 years in good health. Both conserved end residues are part of each CDR3. The order of the fields is V gene, J gene, clone size, D gene, CDR3 DNA, CDR3 protein. A D gene is named only where the DNA matches it firmly. Clone size, where shown, is once, few, many, or a class for clones that have expanded.

TRBV11-2	TRBJ2-7	NA	NA	TGTGCCGGCAGCTTAGACCCGACCGAATACGAGCAGTACTTC	CAGSLDPTEYEQYF
TRBV6-5	TRBJ1-5	NA	TRBD1	TGTGCCAGCAGTCCTAACAGGGGATGGTCCCAGCATTTT	CASSPNRGWSQHF
TRBV30	TRBJ1-4	NA	NA	TGTGCCTGGACAAAAACAAGGAGAACTCGTGAAAAACTGTTTTTT	CAWTKTRRTREKLFF
TRBV3-1	TRBJ1-2	NA	TRBD1	TGTACCAGCTCCCCGCGGGACAGAAAAAACTATGGCTACACCTTC	CTSSPRDRKNYGYTF
TRBV5-1	TRBJ2-3	many	NA	TGCGCCAGCAGCCCGGAGAGAGGTACCCTAGGCACAGATACGCAGTATTTT	CASSPERGTLGTDTQYF
TRBV7-8	TRBJ2-5	NA	NA	TGTGCCAGCAGCTCGAGCGGTTGGGGTGAGGAGACCCAGTACTTC	CASSSSGWGEETQYF
TRBV7-2	TRBJ1-2	NA	NA	TGTGCCAGCAGACACAGGGACAACCCCTATGGCTACACCTTC	CASRHRDNPYGYTF
TRBV20-1	TRBJ2-4	NA	NA	TGCAGTGCCCCGCCGGGCGGGGAAAACATTCAGTACTTC	CSAPPGGENIQYF
TRBV12-3/TRBV12-4	TRBJ1-1	few	NA	TGTGCCAGTCGAATCGGGTTAATGAACACTGAAGCTTTCTTT	CASRIGLMNTEAFF
TRBV3-1	TRBJ2-4	NA	TRBD1	TGTGCCAGCAGCCACTGGGACAGGGGGCGTAAAAACATTCAGTACTTC	CASSHWDRGRKNIQYF
TRBV6-5	TRBJ2-1	few	NA	TGTGCCAGCAGCTACAGGGACCCCTCCTACAATGAGCAGTTCTTC	CASSYRDPSYNEQFF
TRBV28	TRBJ2-7	NA	NA	TGTGCCAGCAGTACCAGGACAACGAGCTCCTACGAGCAGTACTTC	CASSTRTTSSYEQYF
TRBV3-1	TRBJ2-1	NA	NA	TGTGCCAGCAGCCAAGAATGGAAGGAGGGGTTTGACTCCTACAATGAGCAGTTCTTC	CASSQEWKEGFDSYNEQFF
TRBV29-1	TRBJ2-1	few	TRBD2	TGCAGCGTTGAAGGAAGACTAGCGGGAGGGATTGGCTACAATGAGCAGTTCTTC	CSVEGRLAGGIGYNEQFF
TRBV6-4	TRBJ2-1	few	NA	TGTGCCAGCAGTGGGGACGGGGCGAGTGAGCAGTTCTTC	CASSGDGASEQFF
TRBV19	TRBJ2-2	few	NA	TGTGCCAGTAGGCTACCTGCGTGGGGCCCCGGGGAGCTGTTTTTT	CASRLPAWGPGELFF
TRBV11-3	TRBJ2-5	NA	TRBD1	TGTGCCAGCAGCCAGGGGGGACAGGGGTTCCAAGAGACCCAGTACTTC	CASSQGGQGFQETQYF
TRBV25-1	TRBJ2-4	NA	TRBD1	TGTGCCAGCAGCGCTAGGGACCCCTGGGACAGGGCCAAAAACATTCAGTACTTC	CASSARDPWDRAKNIQYF
TRBV28	TRBJ2-2	few	NA	TGTGCCAGCAGTTTTGTGCCCGGGGAGCTGTTTTTT	CASSFVPGELFF
TRBV7-9	TRBJ2-5	few	NA	TGTGCCAGCAGCCCTCAGTATGGGGATAAAGAGACCCAGTACTTC	CASSPQYGDKETQYF
TRBV7-2	TRBJ2-5	few	NA	TGTGCCAGCAGCCCCAGAGACGAGACCCAGTACTTC	CASSPRDETQYF
TRBV5-4	TRBJ1-2	NA	NA	TGTGCCAGCAGCTTGGGGCAAGACCCCTATGGCTACACCTTC	CASSLGQDPYGYTF
TRBV9	TRBJ2-3	few	NA	TGTGCCAGCAGCGTAGAGATGAGCACAGATACGCAGTATTTT	CASSVEMSTDTQYF
TRBV15	TRBJ2-1	few	NA	TGTGCCACCGCCCACAGGAGCTCCTACAATGAGCAGTTCTTC	CATAHRSSYNEQFF
TRBV29-1	TRBJ2-3	NA	NA	TGCAGCGTTGAAGAGGGAGCAGATACGCAGTGTTTT	CSVEEGADTQCF
TRBV9	TRBJ1-1	NA	NA	TGTGCCAGCAGCGTAGCTGGTTTTGGCACTGAAGCTTTCTTT	CASSVAGFGTEAFF
TRBV6-2/TRBV6-3	TRBJ2-1	NA	NA	TGTACCAGCAGTTACGGGTTTCCCTACAATGAGCAGTTCTTC	CTSSYGFPYNEQFF
TRBV4-3	TRBJ1-1	NA	NA	TGCGCCAGCAGCCAAGACCCAGGAGGGGCCACTGAAGCTTTCTTT	CASSQDPGGATEAFF
TRBV5-1	TRBJ2-5	NA	TRBD2	TGCGCCAGCAGCACCCTAGCGGGAGGACTGGGCGAGACCCAGTACTTC	CASSTLAGGLGETQYF
TRBV10-3	TRBJ2-5	many	NA	TGTGCCATCAGTGAGGGACTTCAAGAGACCCAGTACTTC	CAISEGLQETQYF
TRBV7-3	TRBJ2-5	NA	TRBD1	TGTGCCAGCAGCCCAGGGGACAGGCCCTTCGAGACCCAGTACTTC	CASSPGDRPFETQYF
TRBV28	TRBJ2-7	NA	NA	TGTGCCAGCAGTTTTCGCGAGCAGTACTTC	CASSFREQYF
TRBV19	TRBJ2-3	NA	NA	TGTGCCAGTAGTGTCCGGGCTCCAGCCACAGATACGCAGTATTTT	CASSVRAPATDTQYF
TRBV6-1	TRBJ2-7	NA	NA	TGTGCCAGCAGTGAGCCCTTCTACGAGCAGTACTTC	CASSEPFYEQYF
TRBV27	TRBJ2-1	once	TRBD2	TGTGCCAGCACCTCAGCGGGAGGGGGAAACAGTGAGCAGTTCTTC	CASTSAGGGNSEQFF
TRBV24-1	TRBJ1-2	NA	NA	TGTGCCATCGAGAAGGGGGTAGGGACGGACTATGGCTACACCTTC	CAIEKGVGTDYGYTF
TRBV29-1	TRBJ2-4	NA	NA	TGCAGCGTTGAAGTCCAGGGAATTCAGTACTTC	CSVEVQGIQYF
TRBV15	TRBJ2-1	few	TRBD1	TGTGCCACCAGCAGAACCCCGGGACAGCTCAATGAGCAGTTCTTC	CATSRTPGQLNEQFF
TRBV10-3	TRBJ1-4	once	NA	TGTGCCATCAGTGAGTCGCCAGCAACTAATGAAAAACTGTTTTTT	CAISESPATNEKLFF
TRBV20-1	TRBJ2-1	few	NA	TGCAGTGCTAGAGACCCGGTATACAATGAGCAGTTCTTC	CSARDPVYNEQFF
TRBV6-5	TRBJ1-1	NA	TRBD1	TGTGCCAGCAGTGACCCGACAGGGCAGAACACTGAAGCTTTCTTT	CASSDPTGQNTEAFF
TRBV6-2/TRBV6-3	TRBJ1-5	few	NA	TGTGCCAGCAGTCAATATAGGAGCAATCAGCCCCAGCATTTT	CASSQYRSNQPQHF
TRBV5-4	TRBJ2-3	NA	NA	TGTGCCAGCGGCTTGGGCAGGGGAATCACAGATACGCAGTATTTT	CASGLGRGITDTQYF
TRBV7-9	TRBJ2-6	once	NA	TGTACCAGCAGCTTATCGGTATTCTCTGGGACCAACGTCCTGACTTTC	CTSSLSVFSGTNVLTF
TRBV19	TRBJ2-3	few	NA	TGTGCCAGTAGTATAGCTGCCTCCCGAGACACAGATACGCAGTATTTT	CASSIAASRDTDTQYF